The 20 T cell receptor beta chains below were found in one sample sequenced in a study of T cells after yellow fever vaccination. TCRdb reprocessed the 5' RACE reads via MiXCR and lists one record per CDR3 protein. The sample yields tens of thousands of distinct CDR3 sequences, approximately 6% seen once. The starting material was PBMCs, either bulk or a sorted T-cell subset (CD4+, CD8+, memory, or dextramer-sorted; not recorded which), obtained on the day of the yellow fever booster vaccination. All receptors derive from a man under 40 who received the YFV17D yellow fever vaccine.

This clonotype showed up many times. The rearrangement joins TRBV20-1 to TRBJ2-1, with D perhaps matching TRBD1 or TRBD2 (6 bases each). This CDR3 comprises 15 residues. Germline V gene data show CDR1 as DFQATT and CDR2 as SNEGSKA (reference sequence). V dropped 5 bases and J dropped 1 base, with 15 bases sitting between them. This CDR3 reads CSASGALASYNEQFF. In DNA form, the CDR3 reads TGCAGTGCTTCGGGGGCTCTGGCTTCCTACAATGAGCAGTTCTTC.

This clonotype was observed many times. The gene calls are TRBV5-1 and TRBJ2-7, with 14 bases that match TRBD2. Unmatched junction bases numbered 7, after V lost 4 bases and J lost 4 bases. Germline V gene lookup returns CDR1 SGHRS and CDR2 YFSETQ. The CDR3 is 16 amino acids. CDR3 bases: TGCGCCAGCAGCCCTGGCGGGACTAGCGGGAGTTACGAGCAGTACTTC. This encodes CASSPGGTSGSYEQYF.

The chain employs TRBV7-8 and TRBJ2-7; no clear D. V was cut by 3 bases and J by 6 bases, with 12 bases left in between. Germline CDR1 SGHVS, CDR2 FQNEAQ. CDR3 length: 13 amino acids. The CDR3, as DNA: TGTGCCAGCAGCTTTTGGCAGGACGCCGAGCAGTACTTC. Protein: CASSFWQDAEQYF.

This clonotype has more than one count but fewer than ten. The rearrangement joins TRBV4-3 to TRBJ1-5, with D possibly matching TRBD1 (5 bases). This CDR3 comprises 14 residues. Trimming shortened V by 5 bases and J by 1 base, and 9 bases separated the two germline ends. The germline V gene has CDR1 LGHNA and CDR2 YSLEER. The CDR3 sequence is CASSEGRSNQPQHF. DNA for the CDR3: TGCGCCAGCAGCGAGGGGCGAAGCAATCAGCCCCAGCATTTT.

This clonotype was detected ten times or more. The rearrangement joins TRBV20-1 to TRBJ2-5; the D call may be TRBD1 or TRBD2 (5 bases each). The CDR3 extends over 14 amino acids. Trimming cost V 1 base and J 5 bases, with 14 bases left between them. Germline CDR1 is DFQATT and CDR2 is SNEGSKA (reference sequence). This CDR3 is CSARVGVGVETQYF. DNA for the CDR3: TGCAGTGCTAGAGTGGGGGTAGGGGTTGAGACCCAGTACTTC.

This clonotype occurred many times. The chain links TRBV6-1 to TRBJ2-2; 7 nucleotides line up with TRBD2. Losses at the gene ends were 11 bases for V and 6 bases for J; bases not matched to a gene: 12. Looked up from germline, CDR1 is MNHNS and CDR2 is SASEGT. The CDR3 runs 14 residues. The CDR3: CACRGRGESGELFF. CDR3 DNA sequence: TGTGCCTGCCGCGGGAGAGGGGAGTCCGGGGAGCTGTTTTTT.

This clonotype came up many times. The chain combines TRBV6-5 with TRBJ2-1; 8 nucleotides match TRBD2. This CDR3 has 15 residues. J gave up 1 base and V 3 bases, and 2 bases lay outside the gene matches. Per germline, CDR1 MNHEY and CDR2 SVGAGI. This CDR3 is CASSYGGRSYNEQFF. The CDR3 coding sequence is TGTGCCAGCAGTTATGGCGGGAGGTCCTACAATGAGCAGTTCTTC.

The sample holds many counts of this clonotype. The chain recombines TRBV5-5 with TRBJ2-2, with unresolved D. CDR1 SGHKS and CDR2 YYEKEE come from the germline V gene (reference sequence). The V end lost 0 bases, the J end lost 0 bases, and 6 bases lay between the germline ends. CDR3 size: 15 residues. The CDR3 sequence is CASSLAVTNTGELFF. The DNA for the CDR3 is TGTGCCAGCAGCTTGGCGGTAACGAACACCGGGGAGCTGTTTTTT.

This clonotype was recorded a few times. This chain joins TRBV27 and TRBJ2-1; the match to TRBD2 covers 11 bases. The CDR3 covers 17 residues. CDR1 MNHEY and CDR2 SMNVEV come from the germline V gene (reference sequence). V trimming: 5 bases; J trimming: 6 bases; junction bases outside the gene matches: 12. The CDR3 nucleotides are TGTGCCAGCAGTCCGACGAGATTAGCGGGAGGGTCCAATGAGCAGTTCTTC. Translating gives CASSPTRLAGGSNEQFF.

This clonotype was picked up a small number of times. This rearrangement joins TRBV20-1 to TRBJ2-1; no firm D call. Germline loops: CDR1 DFQATT, CDR2 SNEGSKA (reference sequence). The CDR3 is made up of 14 amino acids. Trimming cost V 5 bases and J 0 bases, with 11 bases left between them. The CDR3 here is CSAVRKTSYNEQFF. CDR3 nucleotide sequence: TGCAGTGCTGTTAGGAAGACCTCCTACAATGAGCAGTTCTTC.

This clonotype has ten or more counts. This chain joins TRBV12-3 or TRBV12-4 and TRBJ1-1; D ambiguous. The CDR3 loop spans 15 amino acids. V gave up 2 bases and J gave up 1 base, with 11 bases separating them. CDR3 sequence reads: CASSLFGPRNTEAFF. The CDR3, as DNA: TGTGCCAGCAGTTTATTTGGACCGCGGAACACTGAAGCTTTCTTT.

This clonotype appeared many times. This chain connects TRBV7-2 to TRBJ2-5; tentatively, D is TRBD1 (8 bases). The CDR3 spans 13 residues. In germline, CDR1 is SGHTA, CDR2 FQGNSA. The germline V and J ends were trimmed by 7 bases and 4 bases, with 13 bases remaining between them. CDR3 nucleotide sequence: TGTGCCAGCAACAGGGGGGGGGCAGAGACCCAGTACTTC. Amino acids: CASNRGGAETQYF.

This clonotype was seen just once. A much larger clone differs by one base, so this may be a read error. This chain connects TRBV7-6 to TRBJ2-1, with D possibly matching TRBD1 (5 bases). Germline V gives CDR1 SGHVS, CDR2 FNYEAQ. This CDR3 is built from 9 residues. CDR3 sequence reads: CARDNAQFF. CDR3 nucleotides: TGTGCCAGGGACAATGCGCAGTTCTTC. Supplemented by reference TRBV7-6 and TRBJ2-1, the full variable domain reads GAGVSQSPRYKVTKRGQDVALRCDPISGHVSLYWYRQALGQGPEFLTYFNYEAQQDKSGLPNDRFSAERPEGSISTLTIQRTEQRDSAMYRCARDNAQFFGPGTRLTVL.

This clonotype was picked up many times. This rearrangement joins TRBV27 to TRBJ2-5, with 8 bases matching TRBD2. V dropped 2 bases and J dropped 5; count of bases not matched to a gene: 4. CDR1 and CDR2 (germline): MNHEY, SMNVEV (reference sequence). The CDR3 covers 14 residues. CDR3 loop: CASSLAGGGETQYF. The CDR3 DNA sequence: TGTGCCAGCAGTTTAGCGGGAGGAGGGGAGACCCAGTACTTC.

As concerns this clonotype: This CDR3 is missing its conserved last phenylalanine or tryptophan, likely due to a read error. The genes are TRBV20-1 and TRBJ1-2; D ambiguous. Germline V gene sequence: CDR1 DFQATT, CDR2 SNEGSKA (reference sequence). CDR3 size: 13 residues. V lost 2 bases and J lost 2, with 9 bases in between. DNA of the CDR3: TGCAGTGCTAGAATGAAGTGGAACTATGGCTACACCCTC. Translating it yields CSARMKWNYGYTL.

This clonotype was picked up many times. The V gene is TRBV29-1, the J gene TRBJ2-7; D remains unclear. The V and J ends lost 4 bases and 0 bases respectively, with 10 bases between them. CDR3 size: 13 residues. CDR1 SQVTM and CDR2 ANQGSEA come from the germline V gene. The CDR3 region has the DNA TGCAGCGTTGTGTGGGGTAGCTCCTACGAGCAGTACTTC. Translated: CSVVWGSSYEQYF.

This clonotype was counted only a few times. V is TRBV19 and J is TRBJ2-2; D is uncertain. Germline CDR1 and CDR2: LNHDA and SQIVND (reference sequence). Trimming left V 1 base short and J 1 base short, with 4 bases between. The CDR3 length is 14 residues. The CDR3 nucleotides read TGTGCCAGTAGTATAGCCAGGAACACCGGGGAGCTGTTTTTT. It yields the protein CASSIARNTGELFF.

A remark on this clonotype: Germline and junction disagree at one end, which may indicate a read error. The chain combines TRBV12-3 or TRBV12-4 with TRBJ2-5, with TRBD1 matching 11 bases. CDR3 length equals 18 residues. CDR3 residues: CTSCTRIIGTGGMETQYF. The CDR3 coding sequence is TGTACCAGCTGTACCCGGATAATCGGGACAGGGGGAATGGAGACCCAGTACTTC.

The table lists this clonotype with a few counts. The rearrangement joins TRBV7-2 to TRBJ2-4, with a tentative D call TRBD2 (5 bases). The CDR3 runs 17 residues. Per the germline V gene, CDR1 is SGHTA and CDR2 is FQGNSA. Trimming pared 5 bases from V and 0 bases from J, leaving 17 bases between. The CDR3 coding sequence is TGTGCCAGCAGCCCGAGCGGCAATCTCTTAGCCAAAAACATTCAGTACTTC. Translated: CASSPSGNLLAKNIQYF.

This clonotype occurred a few times. This rearrangement joins TRBV20-1 to TRBJ2-7; the match to TRBD2 covers 10 bases. Germline CDR1 DFQATT, CDR2 SNEGSKA (reference sequence). The V and J ends lost 6 bases and 3 bases, in that order; junction bases with no gene match: 11. The CDR3 is made up of 15 amino acids. The CDR3 protein is CSAPKGLAHNYEQYF. The CDR3 DNA is TGCAGTGCCCCTAAGGGACTAGCGCATAACTACGAGCAGTACTTC.